Listed below are T cell receptor beta chains from one sample, sequenced in a study of cytomegalovirus exposure and HLA in healthy donors. Produced via immunoSEQ multiplex PCR; TCRdb's table is partial and in-frame only. The sample carries some 250,000 clones, about 80% recorded once. The sample comprised PBMCs. These receptors were taken from a woman in her 40s in good health and CMV-seropositive. Each CDR3 is given with its conserved first and last residue. A D gene is named only where the DNA matches it firmly. Rows give clone size only sometimes, using once, few, many, or a class for an expanded clone.

J gene,D gene,clone size,V gene,CDR3 DNA,CDR3 protein
TRBJ2-1,TRBD2,few,TRBV7-2,TGTGCCAGCAGCCCCGGACTAGCGGGGTATGGGACTGAGCAGTTCTTC,CASSPGLAGYGTEQFF
TRBJ1-1,NA,NA,TRBV19,TGTGCCAGTAGAAAGGGAGGGGCGGACACTGAAGCTTTCTTT,CASRKGGADTEAFF
TRBJ2-4,NA,NA,TRBV30,TGTGCCTGGAGTCTCCCCGGCGGCGGGGCCAAAAACATTCAGTACTTC,CAWSLPGGGAKNIQYF
TRBJ1-2,NA,once,TRBV30,TGTGCCTGGAGCGGAGACAGGTCCTATGGCTACACCTTC,CAWSGDRSYGYTF
TRBJ2-2,TRBD2,NA,TRBV7-9,TGTGCCAGCAGCTTTACTAGTAGCGGGAGGAACACCGGGGAGCTGTTTTTT,CASSFTSSGRNTGELFF
TRBJ2-7,NA,NA,TRBV21-1,TGTGCCAGCAGCATGGGCGGGAGGTACCACGAGCAGTACTTC,CASSMGGRYHEQYF
TRBJ2-2,NA,NA,TRBV10-2,TGCGCCAGCAGTGAGTCAGCCACCGGGGAGCTGTTTTTT,CASSESATGELFF
TRBJ1-5,TRBD1,few,TRBV12-5,TGTGCTAGTGGTTTGGCCCCGACAGGGGACCAGCCCCAGCATTTT,CASGLAPTGDQPQHF
TRBJ2-1,TRBD2,NA,TRBV7-3,TGTGCCAGCAGCTTACTAGCGGCGAGCTCCTACAATGAGCAGTTCTTC,CASSLLAASSYNEQFF
TRBJ2-5,TRBD1,NA,TRBV7-2,TGTGCCAGCAGCCATAACAGGGGGCTGGCCCAAGAGACCCAGTACTTC,CASSHNRGLAQETQYF
TRBJ2-3,NA,once,TRBV5-1,TGCGCCAGCAGCTTGGCCCGTCCGGGAACAGATACGCAGTATTTT,CASSLARPGTDTQYF
TRBJ2-7,TRBD1,NA,TRBV29-1,TGCAGCGTTGAAGATCCCCGCAGGAACAGGGGGCGCGAGCAGTACTTC,CSVEDPRRNRGREQYF
TRBJ2-5,NA,NA,TRBV6-5,TGTGCCAGCAGTCCCTCAGGAGGGACCCAGTACTTC,CASSPSGGTQYF
TRBJ1-4,NA,NA,TRBV5-4,TGTGCCAGCAGCTTTCAGGGGAACGAAAAACTGTTTTTT,CASSFQGNEKLFF
TRBJ2-7,NA,once,TRBV19,TGTGCCAGTACCGTCGAATCACCCAGCTCCTACGAGCAGTACTTC,CASTVESPSSYEQYF
TRBJ2-3,NA,NA,TRBV29-1,TGCAGCGTCGCAGGGATGGATACGCAGTATTTT,CSVAGMDTQYF
TRBJ1-2,NA,NA,TRBV4-2,TGTGCCAGCAGGGTTTTGGGGGCCTCGTCCTATGGCTACACCTTC,CASRVLGASSYGYTF
TRBJ1-1,TRBD1,NA,TRBV19,TGTGCCAGTAGTGTGGACAGGGTTGTCACTGAAGCTTTCTTT,CASSVDRVVTEAFF
TRBJ1-1,NA,NA,TRBV9,TGTGCCAGCAGCGTAGGCAGAGGCCAGAGCACTGAAGCTTTCTTT,CASSVGRGQSTEAFF
TRBJ1-5,TRBD1,few,TRBV6-1,TGTGCCTGCCGTACAGGGGGAAATCAGCCCCAGCATTTT,CACRTGGNQPQHF
TRBJ1-1,NA,NA,TRBV18,TGTGCCAGCTCACCACAGTCATCCGGGAACACTGAGGCTTTCTTT,CASSPQSSGNTEAFF
TRBJ1-2,TRBD1,once,TRBV2,TGTGCCAGCAGCGTTTTGACAGGGGGCCAGGGGGGCTACACCTTC,CASSVLTGGQGGYTF
TRBJ1-2,TRBD1,NA,TRBV18,TGTGCCAGCTCCCTGACAGGGAACTATGGCTACACCTTC,CASSLTGNYGYTF
TRBJ2-7,TRBD2,NA,TRBV7-2,TGTGCCAGCAGTCTAGGGGTACTAGCGGGGGCCGCGCGGGAGCAGTACTTC,CASSLGVLAGAAREQYF
TRBJ2-1,NA,NA,TRBV9,TGTGCCAGCAGCGTAGACAGCGGCCCCCACAATGAGCAGTTCTTC,CASSVDSGPHNEQFF
TRBJ1-1,NA,NA,TRBV30,TGTGCCTGGAGTCCGACTAGGAATGAAGCTTTCTTT,CAWSPTRNEAFF
TRBJ1-1,NA,NA,TRBV5-6,TGTGCCAGCAGCTCCTTAGGGACTTGGAGGAGTGGTGAAGCTTTCTTT,CASSSLGTWRSGEAFF
TRBJ2-5,NA,once,TRBV4-3,TGCGCCAGCAGTCCCGGCAGGAACCAAGAGACCCAGTACTTC,CASSPGRNQETQYF
TRBJ1-2,TRBD1,NA,TRBV30,TGTGCCTGGGTGACAGGGAATGCGCGTGGCTACACCTTC,CAWVTGNARGYTF
TRBJ1-1,TRBD1,NA,TRBV7-9,TGTGCCAGCAGCTTAGGACCACAGGGGGCAGGGGCTTTCTTT,CASSLGPQGAGAFF
TRBJ1-1,NA,NA,TRBV6-1,TGTGCCAGCATTCCACAGGGTTTCACTGAAGCTTTCTTT,CASIPQGFTEAFF
TRBJ2-7,TRBD2,few,TRBV7-2,TGTGCCAGCAGCTTAACTAGCGGGAGGGAAAACGAGCAGTACTTC,CASSLTSGRENEQYF
TRBJ1-1,NA,NA,TRBV7-9,TGTGCCAGCAGCTGGCCGACAGGGAACACTGAAGCTTTCTTT,CASSWPTGNTEAFF
TRBJ1-1,TRBD1,few,TRBV7-9,TGTTCCAGCAGCTCTCACGAGGGACAGGGAATATCCGCTGAAGCTTTCTTT,CSSSSHEGQGISAEAFF
TRBJ1-4,NA,NA,TRBV4-3,TGCGCCAGCAGCCAATCGGGGGTCCTCCTCAATGAAAAACTGTTTTTT,CASSQSGVLLNEKLFF
TRBJ2-6,NA,NA,TRBV5-1,TGCGCCACGACCTCTAGGGGTACCAGTGGGGCCAACGTCCTGACTTTC,CATTSRGTSGANVLTF
TRBJ2-7,TRBD2,NA,TRBV7-9,TGTGCCAGCAGCCGCCCGGGGGGAATTAACGAGCAGTACTTC,CASSRPGGINEQYF
TRBJ2-7,NA,NA,TRBV4-1,TGCGCCAGCAGCCAAGATCCGGCAACCAGGGTAAACGAGCAGTACTTC,CASSQDPATRVNEQYF
TRBJ1-3,NA,NA,TRBV6-5,TGTGCCAGCAGATCAGCGGGCGCTGGAAACACCATATATTTT,CASRSAGAGNTIYF
TRBJ2-1,TRBD2,NA,TRBV4-2,TGTGCCAGCAGCCAAGTAACGGGGACTAGCGGACACAATGAGCAGTTCTTC,CASSQVTGTSGHNEQFF
TRBJ1-1,NA,NA,TRBV5-6,TGTGCCAGCAGCTTTCCTTTGGCGGGTACTGAAGCTTTCTTT,CASSFPLAGTEAFF
TRBJ2-7,NA,NA,TRBV30,TGTGCCTGGAGACCGCATCTTCGGACTACCAACTACGAGCAGTACTTC,CAWRPHLRTTNYEQYF
TRBJ2-1,TRBD1,NA,TRBV11-2,TGTGCCAGCAGACCGCTGAGAACCGGGACAGGGGGCGTTAAGGATGAGCAGTTCTTC,CASRPLRTGTGGVKDEQFF
TRBJ1-4,TRBD1,NA,TRBV30,TGTGCCTCTCCCCAGGGGGCTGGTGAAAAACTGTTTTTT,CASPQGAGEKLFF
TRBJ2-7,TRBD1,few,TRBV6-6,TGTGCCAGCAGTTACGGACAGGACGCTGCAGGGGAGCAGTACTTC,CASSYGQDAAGEQYF
TRBJ2-7,NA,NA,TRBV15,TGTGCCACCAGCAGAGTTACTAAGTCTCTCTACGAGCAGTACTTC,CATSRVTKSLYEQYF
TRBJ2-7,NA,NA,TRBV5-4,TGTGCCAGCAGCCGCCATATAGAAAGCTCCTACGAGCAGTACTTC,CASSRHIESSYEQYF
TRBJ1-2,TRBD1,NA,TRBV19,TGTGCCAGTAGCGCCGGGACAGGGGTGGATGGCTACACCTTC,CASSAGTGVDGYTF
TRBJ1-1,NA,NA,TRBV30,TGTGCCTGGAGTCCACGCGCCGACACTGAAGCTTTCTTT,CAWSPRADTEAFF
TRBJ2-5,TRBD2,once,TRBV7-3,TGTGCCAGCAGCCCCCGGGGGGAGGGGGAGACCCAGTACTTC,CASSPRGEGETQYF
TRBJ1-1,NA,NA,TRBV29-1,TGCAGCGTTCTACAGGGTTGGAGGACTGAAGCTTTCTTT,CSVLQGWRTEAFF
TRBJ2-2,NA,NA,TRBV6-5,TGTGCCAGCAGCTACTCGTTCCGCGGGGAGCTGTTTTTT,CASSYSFRGELFF
TRBJ2-5,NA,NA,TRBV30,TGTGCCTGGACAGGGGAAGAGACCCAGTACTTC,CAWTGEETQYF
TRBJ2-2,NA,NA,TRBV30,TGTGCCTGGAGTGTACGAGGCATCCCCACCGGGGAGCTGTTTTTT,CAWSVRGIPTGELFF
TRBJ2-7,TRBD2,NA,TRBV25-1,TGTGCCAGCAGTGAATGGGCTAGCGGGAGGCTCGAGCAGTACTTC,CASSEWASGRLEQYF
TRBJ1-6,TRBD1,NA,TRBV7-8,TGTGCCAGCAGCTTAGGATCAGGGGGCGGGTCACCCCTCCACTTT,CASSLGSGGGSPLHF
TRBJ2-1,TRBD2,once,TRBV6-5,TGTGCCAGCAGTTACCTAGCGGGAGGGGGCGATGAGCAGTTCTTC,CASSYLAGGGDEQFF
TRBJ2-5,NA,NA,TRBV27,TGTGCCAGCACCGCCTTGGGGGGAGAGACCCAGTACTTC,CASTALGGETQYF
TRBJ2-1,NA,few,TRBV9,TGTGCCAGCGCAAGGGACCTGACAGGAGAGTTGAATGAGCAGTTCTTC,CASARDLTGELNEQFF
TRBJ2-1,TRBD2,NA,TRBV9,TGTGCCAGCAGCCCGCGCGGGGGGCAAGAGAGGCACAATGAGCAGTTCTTC,CASSPRGGQERHNEQFF